A selection of T cell receptor beta chains follows, all from one sample in a study of graft-versus-host responses after intestinal transplantation. No antigen has been assigned to these receptors. Sequencing used immunoSEQ multiplex PCR; TCRdb keeps in-frame clones, though not all of them. This sample has tens of thousands of clones; around 90% occur once, and the top ten carry 2% to 3%. The sample was unstimulated CD8+ T cells sorted from spleen or lymph node cells, taken before intestinal transplant. The receptors were sampled from a human donor who received an intestinal transplant. Both conserved end residues are part of each CDR3. A D gene is named only where the DNA matches it firmly. The listing skips clone size in some rows; elsewhere it reads once, few, many or a size class.

TRBV6-5,TRBJ2-7,-,-,TGTGCCAGCAGTTACTCGGACAGTTTCTACGAGCAGTACTTC,CASSYSDSFYEQYF
TRBV20-1,TRBJ2-1,-,-,TGCAGTGCCAGCCAGGAAGTTCAGTTCTTC,CSASQEVQFF
TRBV9,TRBJ2-1,TRBD2,once,TGTGCCAGCAGCCCCCTAGCGGAGCCCCTATACAATGAGCAGTTCTTC,CASSPLAEPLYNEQFF
TRBV7-9,TRBJ2-7,TRBD1,-,TGTGCCAGCAGCTTAGCGGGACAGACCTACGAGCAGTACTTC,CASSLAGQTYEQYF
TRBV5-6,TRBJ2-1,-,once,TGTGCCAGCAGGCCCGGGACCTACAATGAGCAGTTCTTC,CASRPGTYNEQFF
TRBV28,TRBJ2-2,TRBD1,-,TGTGCCAGCAGATACCGGCAGGGGGCAACGAACACCGGGGAGCTGTTTTTT,CASRYRQGATNTGELFF
TRBV28,TRBJ1-1,-,-,TGTGCCAGCAGCCCCCGGGGAAGCACTGAAGCTTTCTTT,CASSPRGSTEAFF
TRBV6-4,TRBJ2-1,-,-,TGTGCCAGCAGTCCAGCAGGGGGGATGAACAATGAGCAGTTCTTC,CASSPAGGMNNEQFF
TRBV27,TRBJ2-1,-,once,TGTGCCAGCAGTTTATCGCGGGGTTACAATGAGCAGTTCTTC,CASSLSRGYNEQFF
TRBV20-1,TRBJ2-3,-,-,TGCAGTGCTCCCCACACAGATACGCAGTATTTT,CSAPHTDTQYF
TRBV5-6,TRBJ1-2,-,-,TGTGCCAGCAGCGCGGGAAGACGGGGGTCCTATGGCTACACCTTC,CASSAGRRGSYGYTF
TRBV27,TRBJ2-1,TRBD2,-,TGTGCCAGCACTCCCGAGGGACTAGGCTACAATGAGCAGTTCTTC,CASTPEGLGYNEQFF
TRBV27,TRBJ2-3,TRBD1,-,TGTGCCAGCAGTTTCGACAGGGGGACCGATACGCAGTATTTT,CASSFDRGTDTQYF
TRBV15,TRBJ1-4,-,-,TGTGCCACCAGCACCGAGTACCGAAATAATGAAAAACTGTTTTTT,CATSTEYRNNEKLFF
TRBV9,TRBJ2-1,TRBD1,once,TGTGCCAGCAGCGTAAGTAGCCGAACCAATTGGGACAGGGGCTCCTACAATGAGCAGTTCTTC,CASSVSSRTNWDRGSYNEQFF
TRBV25-1,TRBJ2-1,-,-,TGTGCCAGCCGACTAAACAATGAGCAGTTCTTC,CASRLNNEQFF
TRBV13,TRBJ2-1,-,-,TGTGCCAGCAGCTCAGGACAGAGAAACAATGAGCAGTTCTTC,CASSSGQRNNEQFF
TRBV15,TRBJ2-7,TRBD1,once,TGTGCCACCAGCAGAGCCGGACAGGAGAATATGTACGAGCAGTACTTC,CATSRAGQENMYEQYF
TRBV5-1,TRBJ1-2,-,-,TGCGCCAGCAGCCTGGAAATGAGAGCAGGCTCTTTTGGCTACACCTTC,CASSLEMRAGSFGYTF
TRBV28,TRBJ1-5,-,few,TGTGCCAGCAGTTTCGGGGGAAGCAATCAGCCCCAGCATTTT,CASSFGGSNQPQHF
TRBV28,TRBJ2-7,-,few,TGTGCCAGCAGTCCCGACAGTCCGTTCCACGAGCAGTACTTC,CASSPDSPFHEQYF
TRBV28,TRBJ2-1,-,-,TGTGCCAGCCCCCCGGTCAAGGAGCGGTACGGCTCCTACAATGAGCAGTTCTTC,CASPPVKERYGSYNEQFF
TRBV30,TRBJ2-5,TRBD2,-,TGTGCCTGGAACCCAGCGGGGGGGGGAGAGACCCAGTACTTC,CAWNPAGGGETQYF
TRBV2,TRBJ2-1,-,-,TGTGCCAGCAGTGATCATAATGAGCAGTTCTTC,CASSDHNEQFF
TRBV6-1,TRBJ1-3,-,few,TGTGCCAGCAGTGAAACCACAGGCTCTGTGGCCACCATATATTTT,CASSETTGSVATIYF
TRBV4-1,TRBJ2-1,TRBD2,once,TGCGCCAGCAGCCCGGAGCGGGAGGGGGGCAATGAGCAGTTCTTC,CASSPEREGGNEQFF
TRBV25-1,TRBJ2-1,TRBD1,-,TGTGCCAGCAGTGACTCTAGGGGGCAAGCCGCCTACAATGAGCAGTTCTTC,CASSDSRGQAAYNEQFF
TRBV5-6,TRBJ2-1,TRBD2,few,TGTGCCAGCAGCCTAGCGGGGGCCTACTACAATGAGCAGTTCTTC,CASSLAGAYYNEQFF
TRBV19,TRBJ2-1,-,-,TGTGCCAGTACTGAGAGCTCCTACAATGAGCAGTTCTTC,CASTESSYNEQFF
TRBV25-1,TRBJ1-2,-,-,TGTGCCAGCAGCGATCGGTGGAGGCATGGAGGCTACACCTTC,CASSDRWRHGGYTF
TRBV15,TRBJ2-3,-,-,TGTGCCACCAGCAGAGGTAGGGGCGCGTACGGGAGTGGAACAGATACGCAGTATTTT,CATSRGRGAYGSGTDTQYF
TRBV19,TRBJ1-2,-,-,TGTGCCAGTAGTTCCCGGGGATACGGCTACACCTTC,CASSSRGYGYTF
TRBV27,TRBJ1-4,-,-,TGTGCCAGCCCCAACAGGGCGTTCTCAACTAATGAAAAACTGTTTTTT,CASPNRAFSTNEKLFF
TRBV19,TRBJ1-5,-,-,TGTGCCAGTACGAGGAGACAGGTGAATCAGCCCCAGCATTTT,CASTRRQVNQPQHF
TRBV9,TRBJ2-1,TRBD2,-,TGTGCCAGCAGCGGCGGGGGGGGATATACTTACAATGAGCAGTTCTTC,CASSGGGGYTYNEQFF
TRBV4-1,TRBJ2-7,-,-,TGCGCCAGCAGCCAGGCCCCCGAGGACGAGCAGTACTTC,CASSQAPEDEQYF
TRBV2,TRBJ1-2,TRBD1,-,TGTGCCAGCAGCTTGACAGGGGACTATGGCTACACCTTC,CASSLTGDYGYTF
TRBV28,TRBJ2-4,TRBD1,-,TGTGCCAGCGGGACAGATGAACAGAAAAACATTCAGTACTTC,CASGTDEQKNIQYF
TRBV27,TRBJ2-3,-,-,TGTGCCAGCAGTTTTGAGGTTAGGGGAGATACGCAGTATTTT,CASSFEVRGDTQYF
TRBV15,TRBJ1-5,TRBD1,once,TGTGCCACCAGCGGGCGCCGGGACAGGGCTCAGCCCCAGCATTTT,CATSGRRDRAQPQHF
TRBV7-9,TRBJ2-7,-,-,TGTGCCAGCAGCTTATCTGTGCTAGGGCAGGGCTCCTACGAGCAGTACTTC,CASSLSVLGQGSYEQYF
TRBV6-6,TRBJ1-1,TRBD1,once,TGTGCCAGCAGTTACTCGACAGGGGGCGAAACTGAAGCTTTCTTT,CASSYSTGGETEAFF
TRBV5-6,TRBJ1-5,TRBD1,few,TGTGCCAGCAGCTACGGGACAGGCGGTCAGCCCCAGCATTTT,CASSYGTGGQPQHF
TRBV19,TRBJ1-5,-,-,TGTGCCAGTAGTATCATAGGAGGTGGCAATCAGCCCCAGCATTTT,CASSIIGGGNQPQHF
TRBV4-2,TRBJ1-1,TRBD1,-,TGTGCCAGCAGCCAAGGCCCCTGGGACAGTTGGAACACTGAAGCTTTCTTT,CASSQGPWDSWNTEAFF
TRBV28,TRBJ2-1,TRBD1,-,TGTGCCAGCAGGCAGACAGGGGCAATATACAATGAGCAGTTCTTC,CASRQTGAIYNEQFF
TRBV29-1,TRBJ1-3,-,-,TGCAGCGTTGTGGGCGGGGAGGGTGGAAACACCATATATTTT,CSVVGGEGGNTIYF
TRBV7-9,TRBJ2-2,TRBD2,-,TGTGCCAGCAGCCCCCCGACTAGCGGGATCCCCGGGGAGCTGTTTTTT,CASSPPTSGIPGELFF
TRBV5-1,TRBJ2-2,-,-,TGCGCCAGCAGCTTGGGGGTGGGGGCGAGCACCGGGGAGCTGTTTTTT,CASSLGVGASTGELFF
TRBV27,TRBJ2-1,TRBD2,-,TGTGCCAGCAGTTTAGCGGGAGCGGATGAGCAGTTCTTC,CASSLAGADEQFF
TRBV10-3,TRBJ2-1,-,-,TGTGCCATCAGCCCCAGCGGTTCCTACAATGAGCAGTTCTTC,CAISPSGSYNEQFF
TRBV11-2,TRBJ2-1,TRBD1,-,TGTGCCAGCAGCTTCGACAGGGGGGGATACAATGAGCAGTTCTTC,CASSFDRGGYNEQFF
TRBV28,TRBJ1-4,TRBD1,-,TGTGCCAGCGGGACAGGCTATGAAAAACTGTTTTTT,CASGTGYEKLFF
TRBV12-5,TRBJ2-1,-,-,TGTGCTAGTGGTCTGGGGGGGCTCATCTACAATGAGCAGTTCTTC,CASGLGGLIYNEQFF
TRBV6-5,TRBJ1-2,-,-,TGTGCCAGCAGTTACTCGGGGGGTCCTGGCTACACCTTC,CASSYSGGPGYTF
TRBV29-1,TRBJ2-1,TRBD2,-,TGCAGCGTTGAAGATCTAGGGACTAGCGGGAGTATAGATGAGCAGTTCTTC,CSVEDLGTSGSIDEQFF
TRBV15,TRBJ1-4,-,-,TGTGCCACCAGCATATACCGGGCAACTAATGAAAAACTGTTTTTT,CATSIYRATNEKLFF
TRBV6-5,TRBJ1-2,TRBD1,-,TGTGCCAGCAGTTACGACAGGGTTAACTATGGCTACACCTTC,CASSYDRVNYGYTF